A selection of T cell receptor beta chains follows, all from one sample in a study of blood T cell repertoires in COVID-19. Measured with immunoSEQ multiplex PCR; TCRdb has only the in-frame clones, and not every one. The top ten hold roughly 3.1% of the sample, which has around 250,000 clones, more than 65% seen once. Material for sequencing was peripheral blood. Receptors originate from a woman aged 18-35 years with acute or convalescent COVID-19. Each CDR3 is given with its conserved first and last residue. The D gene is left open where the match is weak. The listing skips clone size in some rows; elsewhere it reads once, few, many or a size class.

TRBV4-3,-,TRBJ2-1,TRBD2,TGCGCCAGCAGCCAAGATTGGCGGGAGGCCTACAATGAGCAGTTCTTC,CASSQDWREAYNEQFF
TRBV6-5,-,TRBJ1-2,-,TGTGCCAGCAGTCTACCTGGAGCTGGGGGCTACACCTTC,CASSLPGAGGYTF
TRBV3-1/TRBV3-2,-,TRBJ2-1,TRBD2,TGTGCCAGCAGCCAAGGGGGAACTAGCGCGAGCTCCTACAATGAGCAGTTCTTC,CASSQGGTSASSYNEQFF
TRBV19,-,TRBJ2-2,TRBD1,TGTGCCAGTAGTCCAGTAAGGGGGACAGGGAGGGCCGGGGAGCTGTTTTTT,CASSPVRGTGRAGELFF
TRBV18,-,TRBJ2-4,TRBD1,TGTGCCAGCTCACTAACAACCGGGACAGGGTACCACTTACTAGCCAAAAACATTCAGTACTTC,CASSLTTGTGYHLLAKNIQYF
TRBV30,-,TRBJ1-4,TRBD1,TGTGCACAGACAGGGGTTAATGAAAAACTGTTTTTT,CAQTGVNEKLFF
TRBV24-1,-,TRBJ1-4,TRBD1,TGTGCCACCTCCGGGACAGCTAATGAAAAACTGTTTTTT,CATSGTANEKLFF
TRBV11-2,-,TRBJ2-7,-,TGTGCCAGCAGCAGCCCCTCCTACGAGCAGTACTTC,CASSSPSYEQYF
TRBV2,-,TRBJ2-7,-,TGTGCCAGCAAGGCAGGGACCTACGAGCAGTACTTC,CASKAGTYEQYF
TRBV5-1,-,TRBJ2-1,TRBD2,TGCGCCAGCAGCTTGGGGGGACTAGTCGGGTTCGGCCCATACAATGAGCAGTTCTTC,CASSLGGLVGFGPYNEQFF
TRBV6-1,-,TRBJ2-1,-,TGTGCCAGCAGTGAAGCCTGGACAGAGGGGTGGTTTCATGAGCAGTTCTTC,CASSEAWTEGWFHEQFF
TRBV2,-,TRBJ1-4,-,TGTGCCAGCAGTGGAGGAGTTTCAACTAATGAAAAACTGTTTTTT,CASSGGVSTNEKLFF
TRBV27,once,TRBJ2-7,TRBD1,TGTGCCAGCACGGACAGGGGGTCCTACGAGCAGTACTTC,CASTDRGSYEQYF
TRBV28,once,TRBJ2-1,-,TGTGCCAGCAGTGCGCCCGCCCACAATGAGCAGTTCTTC,CASSAPAHNEQFF
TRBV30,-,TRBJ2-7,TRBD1,TGTGCCTGGAGTGTTAGGGGGCTCCCCTACGAGCAGTACTTC,CAWSVRGLPYEQYF
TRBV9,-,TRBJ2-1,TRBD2,TGTGCCAGCAGCGAGCCGGGGACTAGCGGGAGTTTCTACAATGAGCAGTTCTTC,CASSEPGTSGSFYNEQFF
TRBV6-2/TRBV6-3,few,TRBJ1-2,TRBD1,TGTGCCAGCAGTAAATCCGGGACAGGGAATGGCTACACCTTC,CASSKSGTGNGYTF
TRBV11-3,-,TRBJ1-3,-,TGTGCCAGCAGCCCAGACAGGGGAAACACCATATATTTT,CASSPDRGNTIYF
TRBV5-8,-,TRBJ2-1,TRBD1,TGTGCCAGCTCGGACAGGGAGAATGATGAGCAGTTCTTC,CASSDRENDEQFF
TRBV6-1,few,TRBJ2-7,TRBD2,TGTGCCAGCAGTGAAGCGGCTAGCGGATCCTACGAGCAGTACTTC,CASSEAASGSYEQYF
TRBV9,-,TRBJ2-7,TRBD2,TGTGCCAGCAGCAAGGTGGGGCTAGCGGGAGGGCCGATGGACGAGCAGTACTTC,CASSKVGLAGGPMDEQYF
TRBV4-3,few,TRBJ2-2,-,TGCGCCAGCAGCCGAAATGTGCCGGGACTTTCTTCCACCGGGGAGCTGTTTTTT,CASSRNVPGLSSTGELFF
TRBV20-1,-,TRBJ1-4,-,TGCAGTGCTAGTAAGGCAGGGTCTAATGAAAAACTGTTTTTT,CSASKAGSNEKLFF
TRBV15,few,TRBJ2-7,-,TGTGCCACCAGCAGAGTCTCGGAGTACGAGCAGTACTTC,CATSRVSEYEQYF
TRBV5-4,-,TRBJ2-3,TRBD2,TGTGCCAGCAGCTTGCGGGAGGGCGGCGCAGATACGCAGTATTTT,CASSLREGGADTQYF
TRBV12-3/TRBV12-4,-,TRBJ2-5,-,TGTGCCAGCAGTAGACAGTCAGAGACCCAGTACTTC,CASSRQSETQYF
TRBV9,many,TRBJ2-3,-,TGTGCCAGCAGCGTAGGCGGTAGCTCCACAGATACGCAGTATTTT,CASSVGGSSTDTQYF
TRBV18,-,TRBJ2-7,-,TGTGCCAGCTCACCACTTTCACAGGTCAGCTCCTACGAGCAGTACTTC,CASSPLSQVSSYEQYF
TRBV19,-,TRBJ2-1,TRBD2,TGTGCCAGTAGTCCGCTGACTAGCGGGAGGTCGAATGAGCAGTTCTTC,CASSPLTSGRSNEQFF
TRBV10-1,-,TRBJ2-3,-,TGCGCCAGCAGCCAGGGGACCACAGATACGCAGTATTTT,CASSQGTTDTQYF
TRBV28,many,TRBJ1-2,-,TGTGCCAGCAGGCTCCCAGGGCTGAATGGCTACACCTTC,CASRLPGLNGYTF
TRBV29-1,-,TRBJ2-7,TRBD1,TGCAGCGCTCTTACAGGGGTGTCCTACGAGCAGTACTTC,CSALTGVSYEQYF
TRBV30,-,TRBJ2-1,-,TGTGCCTGGACCCGAACTGATGGGCAGTTCTTC,CAWTRTDGQFF
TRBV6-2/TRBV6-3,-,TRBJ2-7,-,TGTGCCAGCAGTTGGAGCGGTTACGAGCAGTACTTC,CASSWSGYEQYF
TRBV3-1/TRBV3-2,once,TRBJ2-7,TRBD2,TGTGCCAGCAGCAATACATTTATTATCGAGCGGGAGGGAATGTACGAGCAGTACTTC,CASSNTFIIEREGMYEQYF
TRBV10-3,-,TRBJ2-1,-,TGTGCCATCAGTGAGTCGAAGCTAGGAGAGCAGTTCTTC,CAISESKLGEQFF
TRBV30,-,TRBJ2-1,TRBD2,TGTGCCTGGAGTCCCGAGAGGGTTAGCGGGACGGGCAATGAGCAGTTCTTC,CAWSPERVSGTGNEQFF
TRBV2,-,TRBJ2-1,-,TGTGCCAAGCAGAGGGCACAGGGCGACAATGAGCAGTTCTTC,CAKQRAQGDNEQFF
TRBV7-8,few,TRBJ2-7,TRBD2,TGTGCCAGCAGCTTAGGGACTAGCCCCAGTGCCGAGCAGTACTTC,CASSLGTSPSAEQYF
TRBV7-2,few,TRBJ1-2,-,TGTGCCAGCAGCCCACTTAACTATGGCTACACCTTC,CASSPLNYGYTF
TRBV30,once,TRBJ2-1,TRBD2,TGTGCCTCCGATAAATTTGTTGAGACGGGACTAGTCTACAATGAGCAGTTCTTC,CASDKFVETGLVYNEQFF
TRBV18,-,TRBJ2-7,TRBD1,TGTGCCAGCTCACGCGGACAGGGGGTCTCCTACGAGCAGTACTTC,CASSRGQGVSYEQYF
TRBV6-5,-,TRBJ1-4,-,TGTGCCAGCAGTTACAGCCACAATGAAAAACTGTTTTTT,CASSYSHNEKLFF
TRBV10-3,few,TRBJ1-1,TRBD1,TGTGCCATCATGGACAGGGGGAACACTGAAGCTTTCTTT,CAIMDRGNTEAFF
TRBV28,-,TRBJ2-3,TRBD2,TGTGCCAGCAGTTTAGGGGCTAGCGGGAGAACAGATACGCAGTATTTT,CASSLGASGRTDTQYF
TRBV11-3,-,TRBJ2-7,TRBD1,TGTGCCAGCAGCGACGGGGACAGGGACTACGAGCAGTACTTC,CASSDGDRDYEQYF
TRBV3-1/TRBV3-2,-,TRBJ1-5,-,TGTGCCAGCAGCCAAGATCAAGGCCCCGGGACATTCGGAGAGCCCCAGCATTTT,CASSQDQGPGTFGEPQHF
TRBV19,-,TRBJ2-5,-,TGTGCCAGTAGTCCAGGATGGGAGACCCAGTACTTC,CASSPGWETQYF